This TCR beta chain was observed in a study of Ad26.COV2.S vaccination and SARS-CoV-2 variants. Study-wide context: Intramuscular Ad26.COV2.S doses were given once or twice, 56 days apart. Study results and caveats: Quantification of TCR breadth and depth may have yielded underestimates of total T cell responses. Vaccinees displayed broader spike-specific TCR repertoires than placebo recipients.

This clone was seen a handful of times. Antigen unknown. Libraries were prepared by immunoSEQ multiplex PCR; TCRdb keeps only in-frame clonotypes and omits some of them. The repertoire has around 300,000 clones, less than 90% of them found once; the top ten carry roughly 6%. This sample's treatment: 15 to 20 received Ad26.COV2.S at low or high dose, single or two shots; about 5 received placebo; per-sample allocation not given. After the first vaccine or placebo injection, samples were drawn on day 63. Wuhan-strain spike was delivered by a replication-incompetent Ad26 vector. CDR3 size: 13 residues. Trimming stripped 2 bases from V and 2 bases from J, with 6 bases between. Germline values: CDR1 SGDLS, CDR2 YYNGEE.

The clonotype originates from a person aged 18-65 years who received the Ad26.COV2.S COVID-19 vaccine or a placebo. This chain uses TRBV9 with TRBJ2-3; no clear D gene. Sample: peripheral blood, taken in a trial of Ad26.COV2.S vaccine versus placebo. In nucleotides, the CDR3 is TGTGCCAGCAGCGTTACCCCCACAGATACGCAGTATTTT. Translated, it gives CASSVTPTDTQYF. The full variable domain, in which reference TRBV9 and TRBJ2-3 provide the parts outside the CDR3, is DSGVTQTPKHLITATGQRVTLRCSPRSGDLSVYWYQQSLDQGLQFLIQYYNGEERAKGNILERFSAQQFPDLHSELNLSSLELGDSALYFCASSVTPTDTQYFGPGTRLTVL.